The 2 T cell receptor beta chains below come from one sample, sequenced in a study of OX40 agonist ivuxolimab in advanced cancers. The assay was immunoSEQ multiplex PCR, and TCRdb's table has in-frame clones only and misses some. The sample comprises roughly 92,000 clones, around nine tenths of which are singletons, and approximately 1.5% rests with the top ten. Here the sequenced sample was CD4+ or CD8+ T cells sorted from blood, taken in a trial of the OX40 agonist ivuxolimab. Every receptor here comes from an adult with an advanced solid tumor such as melanoma, head and neck, liver or kidney cancer.

The chain carries TRBV28 and TRBJ1-1; 7 nucleotides agree with TRBD1. Germline assignment: CDR1 MDHEN and CDR2 SYDVKM. V lost 1 base and J lost 2; bases outside the gene matches: 4. This CDR3 has 15 amino acids. Written as DNA, the CDR3 is TGTGCCAGCAGTTTATTAGGACAGGTTAACACTGAAGCTTTCTTT. It is translated as CASSLLGQVNTEAFF.

The CDR3 DNA is TGCGCCAGCAGCTCGGCCCTAGCGGGAGGCCCCGGTGAGCAGTTCTTC. The encoded protein is CASSSALAGGPGEQFF. V usage is TRBV5-1 and J usage is TRBJ2-1; 11 bases fit TRBD2. This CDR3 comprises 16 residues. In germline, CDR1 is SGHRS, CDR2 YFSETQ. Trimming removed 3 bases from V and 9 bases from J; junction bases left unmatched: 11.